The source of this T cell receptor (beta chain) is a study of shared clonotypes between healthy human individuals. Generated by immunoSEQ multiplex PCR, the TCRdb table keeps only in-frame clones and is missing some. The sample carries some 470,000 clones, 75% to 85% recorded once. Healthy HIV-negative adults without recent acute infections or vaccinations served as donors. Germline assignment: CDR1 SEHNR and CDR2 FQNEAQ (reference sequence). Between the trimmed V and J ends, which lost 2 bases and 0 bases, there was a span of 11 bases. This CDR3 spans 15 amino acids. Source material: PBMCs. The V gene is TRBV7-9, the J gene TRBJ2-7; D not certain. The origin of this receptor is a woman in her 40s in good health. Some clones in this sample may be carry-over from other donors' samples. CDR3 loop: CASSLWALSSYEQYF. The CDR3 DNA follows: TGTGCCAGCAGCTTATGGGCACTGAGCTCCTACGAGCAGTACTTC.